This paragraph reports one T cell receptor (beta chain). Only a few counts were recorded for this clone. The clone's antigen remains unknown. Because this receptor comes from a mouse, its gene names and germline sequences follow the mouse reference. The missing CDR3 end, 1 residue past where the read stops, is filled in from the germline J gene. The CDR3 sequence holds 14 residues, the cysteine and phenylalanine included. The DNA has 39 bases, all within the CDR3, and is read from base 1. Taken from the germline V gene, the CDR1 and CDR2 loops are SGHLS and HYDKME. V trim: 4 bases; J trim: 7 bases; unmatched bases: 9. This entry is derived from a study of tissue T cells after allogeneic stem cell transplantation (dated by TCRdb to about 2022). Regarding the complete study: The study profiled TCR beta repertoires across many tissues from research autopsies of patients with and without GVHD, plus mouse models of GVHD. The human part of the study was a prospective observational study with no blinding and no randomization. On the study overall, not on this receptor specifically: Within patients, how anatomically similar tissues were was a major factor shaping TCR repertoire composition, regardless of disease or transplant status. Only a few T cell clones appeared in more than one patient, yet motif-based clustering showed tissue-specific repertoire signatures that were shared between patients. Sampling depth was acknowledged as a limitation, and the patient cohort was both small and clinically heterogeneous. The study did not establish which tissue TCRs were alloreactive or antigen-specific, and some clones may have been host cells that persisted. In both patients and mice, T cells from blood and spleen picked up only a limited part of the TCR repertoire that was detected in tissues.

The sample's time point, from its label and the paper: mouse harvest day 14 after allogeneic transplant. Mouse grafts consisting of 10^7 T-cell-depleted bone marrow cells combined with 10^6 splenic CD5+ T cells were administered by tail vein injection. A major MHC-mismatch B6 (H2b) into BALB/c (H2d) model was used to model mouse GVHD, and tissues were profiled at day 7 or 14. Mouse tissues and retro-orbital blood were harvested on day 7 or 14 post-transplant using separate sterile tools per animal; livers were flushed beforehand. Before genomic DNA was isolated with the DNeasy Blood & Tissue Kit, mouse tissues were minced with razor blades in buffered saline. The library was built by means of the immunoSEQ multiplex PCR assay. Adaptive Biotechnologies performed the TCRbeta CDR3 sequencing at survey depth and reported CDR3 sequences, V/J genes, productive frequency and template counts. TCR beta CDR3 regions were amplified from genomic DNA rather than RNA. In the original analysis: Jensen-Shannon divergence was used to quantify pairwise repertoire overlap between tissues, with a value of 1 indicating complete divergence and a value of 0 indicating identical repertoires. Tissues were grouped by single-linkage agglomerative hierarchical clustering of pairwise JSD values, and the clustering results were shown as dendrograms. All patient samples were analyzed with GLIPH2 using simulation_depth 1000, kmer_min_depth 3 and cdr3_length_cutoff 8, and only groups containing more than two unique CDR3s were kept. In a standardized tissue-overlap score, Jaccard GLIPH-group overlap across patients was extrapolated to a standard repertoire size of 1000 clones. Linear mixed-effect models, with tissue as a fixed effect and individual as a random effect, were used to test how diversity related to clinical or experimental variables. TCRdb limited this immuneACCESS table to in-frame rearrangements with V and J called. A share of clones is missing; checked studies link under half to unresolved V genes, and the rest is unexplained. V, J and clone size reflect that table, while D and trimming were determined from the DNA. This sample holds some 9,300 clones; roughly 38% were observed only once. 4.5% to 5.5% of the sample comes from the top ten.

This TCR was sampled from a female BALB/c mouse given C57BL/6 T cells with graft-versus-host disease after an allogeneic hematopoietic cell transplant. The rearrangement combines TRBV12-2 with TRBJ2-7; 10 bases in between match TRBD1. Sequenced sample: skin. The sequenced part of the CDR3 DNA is TGTGCCAGCTCAGCCGGGACAGGGGCGGGGGAACAGTAC. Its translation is CASSAGTGAGEQY. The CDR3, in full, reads CASSAGTGAGEQYF.